This T cell receptor (beta chain) was sequenced for a study of blood T cell repertoires in COVID-19. Study summary: Samples taken during acute and convalescent COVID-19 were collected in the United States, Italy and Spain. PBMCs, B-cell-depleted T cells, or T cells provided the cDNA or gDNA that made up the material.

As originally analysed: Scientists estimated how many nucleated cells there were by amplifying reference gene primers. Some clones are missing from TCRdb's copy, which holds only in-frame ones; the method was immunoSEQ multiplex PCR. The V and J calls and clone size were taken over from that table, and D and trimming were inferred from the DNA. The profile shows around 280,000 clones, more than 75% of them singletons. The CDR3 runs 16 residues. From germline, CDR1 is MDHEN and CDR2 SYDVKM. Trimming shortened V by 4 bases and J by 0 bases, and 15 bases separated the two germline ends. Material: peripheral blood. V gene TRBV28 combines with J gene TRBJ1-1; D might be TRBD1 (6 bases). The source of this sequence is a man between 65 and 80 years old with acute or convalescent COVID-19. This chain's CDR3 is CASSSLRTAMNTEAFF. CDR3 bases: TGTGCCAGCAGTTCCCTCCGGACAGCCATGAACACTGAAGCTTTCTTT.